These 20 T cell receptor beta chains were all obtained from the same sample, sequenced in a study of cytomegalovirus exposure and HLA in healthy donors. The PCR employed 60 Vbeta primers together with 13 Jbeta primers. Sequencing was performed with immunoSEQ multiplex PCR; in TCRdb, only in-frame clones are kept and a portion is missing. The sample holds 150,000 or so clones, over 65% seen once. The sample consisted of PBMCs. Receptors were obtained from a woman aged 40 to 50 in good health and CMV-seronegative.

This clone has a single count. The gene calls are TRBV27 and TRBJ1-5; D is ambiguous. The CDR3 has 14 residues. Trimming cost V 5 bases and J 3 bases, with 11 bases left between them. The germline V gene encodes CDR1 MNHEY and CDR2 SMNVEV (reference sequence). The DNA for the CDR3 is TGTGCCAGCAGTAGCCCAGGCCCCAATCAGCCCCAGCATTTT. As protein: CASSSPGPNQPQHF.

V and J are TRBV7-9 and TRBJ2-5, with a weak D call TRBD1 (6 bases). V lost 3 bases to trimming and J lost 5 bases, with 19 bases between them. CDR1 is SEHNR, CDR2 FQNEAQ, per germline (reference sequence). The CDR3 length is 16 residues. The CDR3 DNA is TGTGCCAGCAGCTTTGCCGGACAGAGGTCTGGGGAGACCCAGTACTTC. Translated: CASSFAGQRSGETQYF.

The chain joins TRBV7-9 to TRBJ2-7, with TRBD2 as a possible D gene (6 bases). CDR1 and CDR2 (germline): SEHNR, FQNEAQ (reference sequence). The CDR3 is made up of 17 amino acids. The V gene lost 3 bases and the J gene lost 2 bases, with 20 bases spanning the gap. CDR3: CASSFTEGIRVTYEQYF. CDR3 nucleotides: TGTGCCAGCAGCTTCACGGAGGGTATTAGGGTTACCTACGAGCAGTACTTC.

The chain is built from TRBV13 and TRBJ1-2; D call uncertain. This CDR3 spans 11 amino acids. Germline CDR1 and CDR2: PRHDT and FYEKMQ (reference sequence). Trimming removed 6 bases from V and 2 bases from J, with 4 bases in between. The CDR3 is CASSTNYGYTF. CDR3 DNA sequence: TGTGCCAGCAGTACAAACTATGGCTACACCTTC.

This chain's CDR3 is CASSLGGTFDSPLHF. CDR3 coding DNA: TGTGCCAGCAGCTTGGGCGGGACCTTCGATTCACCCCTCCACTTT. The rearrangement uses TRBV5-4 and TRBJ1-6; D perhaps matches TRBD1 (5 bases). The CDR3 runs to 15 residues. V gave up 0 bases and J gave up 8 bases, with 12 bases separating them. CDR1 is SGHNT, CDR2 YYREEE, per germline (reference sequence).

The chain links TRBV6-6 to TRBJ2-2, with 9 bases aligning to TRBD1. Per the germline V gene, CDR1 is MNHNY and CDR2 is SVGAGI (reference sequence). V gave up 5 bases and J gave up 4 bases; unmatched junction bases: 5. This CDR3 has 15 amino acids. CDR3 bases: TGTGCCAGCAGTCCTAGACAGGGGGGCACCGGGGAGCTGTTTTTT. Encoded protein: CASSPRQGGTGELFF.

This clone was counted a few times. The J gene is TRBJ1-3, the V gene TRBV5-1; TRBD1 might be the D (5 bases). CDR1 and CDR2 (germline): SGHRS, YFSETQ. There are 15 residues in the CDR3. V lost 1 base to trimming and J lost 3 bases, with 11 bases between them. The CDR3 coding sequence is TGCGCCAGCAGCTTGCAGTTAGGGGTTGGAAACACCATATATTTT. Its translation: CASSLQLGVGNTIYF. The variable domain in full, with the rest retrieved from reference TRBV5-1 and TRBJ1-3, is KAGVTQTPRYLIKTRGQQVTLSCSPISGHRSVSWYQQTPGQGLQFLFEYFSETQRNKGNFPGRFSGRQFSNSRSEMNVSTLELGDSALYLCASSLQLGVGNTIYFGEGSWLTVV.

V gene TRBV5-4 combines with J gene TRBJ2-1; unclear D gene. The V end lost 0 bases, the J end lost 10 bases, and 11 bases lay between the germline ends. This CDR3 comprises 13 residues. Germline CDR1 reads SGHNT; CDR2 reads YYREEE (reference sequence). CDR3 DNA: TGTGCCAGCAGCTTGGCCCAGGTCGCAGAGCAGTTCTTC. Protein sequence: CASSLAQVAEQFF.

The CDR3: CASSLAVTGGQTQYF. The CDR3 region has the DNA TGTGCCAGCAGCTTAGCCGTGACAGGGGGTCAGACCCAGTACTTC. The chain carries TRBV7-2 and TRBJ2-5; 9 bases line up with TRBD1. Germline CDR1 and CDR2: SGHTA and FQGNSA. V shed 0 bases and J 6 bases; nucleotides not matched to a gene: 5. The CDR3 extends over 15 amino acids.

V usage is TRBV5-1 and J usage is TRBJ2-1; 13 positions agree with TRBD2. The J segment lost 4 bases and the V segment lost 4 bases, leaving 5 bases of the junction unmatched. Looked up from germline, CDR1 is SGHRS and CDR2 is YFSETQ. The CDR3 runs 16 residues. The CDR3 spells CASSLTSGGRYNEQFF. For the CDR3, the DNA is TGCGCCAGCAGCCTGACTAGCGGGGGGAGATACAATGAGCAGTTCTTC.

This clone came up a few times. The chain recombines TRBV5-1 with TRBJ1-1, with D hard to call. Trimming left V 4 bases short and J 1 base short, with 2 bases between. Germline CDR1 is SGHRS and CDR2 is YFSETQ. The CDR3 runs 11 residues. The CDR3 sequence: CASSQNTEAFF. CDR3 sequence (DNA): TGCGCCAGCAGCCAGAACACTGAAGCTTTCTTT.

The chain links TRBV28 to TRBJ2-2, with 8 bases lining up with TRBD1. In germline, CDR1 is MDHEN, CDR2 SYDVKM. V was pared by 6 bases and J by 5 bases, with 11 bases of the junction left unmatched. The CDR3 totals 16 residues. The CDR3 reads CASSKSDRERTGELFF. DNA of the CDR3: TGTGCCAGCAGCAAATCGGACAGGGAGAGAACCGGGGAGCTGTTTTTT.

The chain couples TRBV7-8 to TRBJ1-2; D is perhaps TRBD1 (5 bases). The CDR3 length is 15 residues. V gave up 5 bases and J gave up 4 bases, with 17 bases separating them. CDR1 is SGHVS, CDR2 FQNEAQ, per germline. As DNA, the CDR3 is TGTGCCAGCAGCGCTCGGAGGGACTTTACCTATGGCTACACCTTC. This encodes CASSARRDFTYGYTF.

The chain joins TRBV11-1 to TRBJ1-2; D gene unclear. CDR3 length equals 13 residues. V was clipped by 4 bases and J by 6 bases, with 12 bases between them. Germline V gene sequence: CDR1 SGHAT, CDR2 FQDESV (reference sequence). Here the CDR3 reads CASSSSWRDGYTF. In DNA form, the CDR3 reads TGTGCCAGCAGCTCCAGCTGGAGGGATGGCTACACCTTC.

The chain uses TRBV29-1 and TRBJ1-1; possible D gene TRBD1, 5 bases. The germline V gene encodes CDR1 SQVTM and CDR2 ANQGSEA. Trimming took off 7 bases at V and 4 bases at J, with 13 bases between the two ends. CDR3 length: 12 residues. CDR3 loop: CSALFGGTEAFF. DNA of the CDR3: TGCAGCGCTCTCTTCGGGGGCACTGAAGCTTTCTTT.

A single count supports this clone. J is TRBJ1-2 and V is TRBV2; D remains unclear. This CDR3 comprises 13 residues. CDR1 and CDR2 from the germline V gene are SNHLY and FYNNEI. V was pared by 7 bases and J by 7 bases, with 16 bases between. This chain's CDR3 is CASIASGASGYTF. The CDR3 bases are TGTGCCAGCATCGCAAGCGGTGCGAGTGGCTACACCTTC.

V and J are TRBV5-1 and TRBJ2-5; 8 nucleotides line up with TRBD2. This CDR3 has 14 residues. V dropped 4 bases and J dropped 1; count of bases not matched to a gene: 3. Germline V CDR1 and CDR2: SGHRS, YFSETQ. This chain's CDR3 is CASSDGGAQETQYF. CDR3 sequence (DNA): TGCGCCAGCAGCGACGGGGGGGCCCAAGAGACCCAGTACTTC.

The rearrangement uses TRBV6-1 and TRBJ2-2; 7 bases align to TRBD2. The CDR3 covers 15 residues. The ends lost 7 bases at V and 6 bases at J; junction bases unmatched: 11. Germline values: CDR1 MNHNS, CDR2 SASEGT. Here the CDR3 DNA reads TGTGCCAGCACACCGGGGAGGGGAGGCGCCGGGGAGCTGTTTTTT. Translated: CASTPGRGGAGELFF.

V and J are TRBV28 and TRBJ1-1; D is unresolved. V lost 2 bases to trimming and J lost 0 bases, with 13 bases between them. Germline V CDR1 and CDR2: MDHEN, SYDVKM. The CDR3 totals 16 residues. The DNA for the CDR3 is TGTGCCAGCAGTTTACGCGCAGGCCTGCTGAACACTGAAGCTTTCTTT. It codes for CASSLRAGLLNTEAFF.

The genes are TRBV6-5 and TRBJ1-2, with D perhaps matching TRBD1 (5 bases). Trimming removed 0 bases at V and 4 bases at J, with 9 bases between. The germline V gene has CDR1 MNHEY and CDR2 SVGAGI. The CDR3 runs 14 residues. CDR3 in DNA: TGTGCCAGCAGTTACTCCCAGGGATTCTATGGCTACACCTTC. Protein sequence: CASSYSQGFYGYTF.